These 23 T cell receptor beta chains share one sample of origin, sequenced in a study of cytomegalovirus exposure and HLA in healthy donors. The PCR had 60 Vbeta and 13 Jbeta primers. Assay: immunoSEQ multiplex PCR; the TCRdb copy retains only in-frame clones and omits some. The sample records around 92,000 clones, 70% to 80% being singletons. The sample comprised PBMCs. These receptor sequences come from a man in his 60s in good health and CMV-seropositive.

V usage is TRBV13 and J usage is TRBJ2-4, with D possibly being TRBD2 (5 bases). Germline-derived CDR1 and CDR2 are PRHDT and FYEKMQ (reference sequence). CDR3 length: 14 residues. Trimming cost V 5 bases and J 9 bases, with 17 bases left between them. The CDR3 nucleotides read TGTGCCAGCAGCCCCCGCCGGGATCCGGGCATTCAGTACTTC. Translating gives CASSPRRDPGIQYF.

This clone came up once. The chain is built from TRBV10-3 and TRBJ2-2; no clear D gene. Between the trimmed V and J ends, which lost 5 bases and 7 bases, there was a span of 5 bases. There are 11 residues in the CDR3. Germline CDR1 ENHRY, CDR2 SYGVKD. CDR3 nucleotides: TGTGCCATCAGTTTCGGCGGGGAGCTGTTTTTT. Amino acid sequence: CAISFGGELFF.

The chain has TRBV30 and TRBJ1-6, with D unresolved. V lost 7 bases and J 16 bases, leaving 14 bases between the germline ends. Germline CDR1 reads GTSNPN; CDR2 reads SVGIG (reference sequence). This CDR3 region has 10 residues. The CDR3 region is CAFTGRGLHF. The CDR3 bases are TGTGCCTTCACGGGTCGGGGTCTCCACTTT. Filled out from reference TRBV30 and TRBJ1-6, the complete variable domain reads SQTIHQWPATLVQPVGSPLSLECTVEGTSNPNLYWYRQAAGRGLQLLFYSVGIGQISSEVPQNLSASRPQDRQFILSSKKLLLSDSGFYLCAFTGRGLHFGNGTRLTVT.

In this sample, this clone turned up a few times. The CDR3 here is CASSETGRYGYTF. DNA of the CDR3: TGTGCCAGCAGTGAGACAGGGAGGTATGGCTACACCTTC. This chain uses TRBV6-1 with TRBJ1-2; 7 nucleotides agree with TRBD1. CDR1 and CDR2 from the germline V gene are MNHNS and SASEGT. The CDR3 spans 13 residues. The ends lost 3 bases at V and 5 bases at J; junction bases unmatched: 3.

The chain couples TRBV6-5 to TRBJ2-7, with TRBD1 matching 8 bases. The CDR3 loop spans 14 amino acids. From germline, CDR1 is MNHEY and CDR2 SVGAGI. V shed 5 bases and J 2 bases; nucleotides not matched to a gene: 5. This chain's CDR3 is CASSGQGSTYEQYF. For the CDR3, the DNA is TGTGCCAGCAGTGGACAGGGTAGCACCTACGAGCAGTACTTC.

This chain uses TRBV6-1 with TRBJ2-5, with D maybe TRBD2 (5 bases). The V gene lost 0 bases and the J gene lost 5 bases, with 13 bases spanning the gap. Germline V CDR1 and CDR2: MNHNS, SASEGT. This CDR3 is 15 amino acids long. CDR3 in amino acids: CASSEAGNPGETQYF. The CDR3 bases are TGTGCCAGCAGTGAAGCGGGCAACCCGGGGGAGACCCAGTACTTC.

This sequence joins TRBV9 and TRBJ2-3; D is undetermined. V was pared by 1 base and J by 0 bases, with 12 bases between. This CDR3 is built from 16 residues. Germline CDR1 reads SGDLS; CDR2 reads YYNGEE. The CDR3 loop is CASSVIPGSSTDTQYF. CDR3 nucleotides: TGTGCCAGCAGCGTAATCCCCGGGTCTAGCACAGATACGCAGTATTTT.

The chain combines TRBV6-5 with TRBJ2-5; D is uncertain. V dropped 8 bases and J dropped 10 bases, with 5 bases sitting between them. CDR3 length equals 8 residues. Germline V gene lookup returns CDR1 MNHEY and CDR2 SVGAGI. The CDR3 nucleotides are TGTGCCAGCTTTCGCCAGTACTTC. The encoded protein is CASFRQYF.

The V call is TRBV29-1, the J call TRBJ1-2; D call uncertain. V was cut by 6 bases and J by 7 bases, with 12 bases left in between. This CDR3 comprises 11 residues. Germline CDR1 and CDR2: SQVTM and ANQGSEA. The CDR3 coding sequence is TGCAGCGTCCAGACAACCCGTGGCTACACCTTC. Translation: CSVQTTRGYTF.

The CDR3 sequence is CASSTRLAESSYNEQFF. The CDR3 bases are TGTGCCAGTAGTACACGACTAGCGGAAAGCTCCTACAATGAGCAGTTCTTC. The J gene is TRBJ2-1, the V gene TRBV19; 9 bases agree with TRBD2. V dropped 4 bases and J dropped 0; count of bases not matched to a gene: 7. The CDR3 runs 17 residues. CDR1 and CDR2 from the germline V gene are LNHDA and SQIVND (reference sequence).

The chain links TRBV7-9 to TRBJ2-7; D might be TRBD2 (5 bases). The germline gives CDR1 SEHNR, CDR2 FQNEAQ (reference sequence). V was pared by 0 bases and J by 0 bases, with 6 bases between. The CDR3 is 14 residues long. CDR3 nucleotide sequence: TGTGCCAGCAGCTTAGCAGGGAGCTCCTACGAGCAGTACTTC. Translated: CASSLAGSSYEQYF.

V and J are TRBV9 and TRBJ2-3; weak D call: TRBD1 (5 bases). The germline CDR1 and CDR2 sequences are SGDLS and YYNGEE. CDR3 length: 16 residues. V shed 0 bases and J shed 1 base, with 12 bases lying between them. As DNA, the CDR3 is TGTGCCAGCAGCGTAGGAAGGGGTGCAGGCACAGATACGCAGTATTTT. It specifies CASSVGRGAGTDTQYF.

The chain is built from TRBV29-1 and TRBJ2-3; tentatively, D is TRBD2 (7 bases). Germline V gene data show CDR1 as SQVTM and CDR2 as ANQGSEA. There are 13 residues in the CDR3. The V end was cut by 5 bases, the J end by 1 base, with 10 bases between. The CDR3 DNA reads TGCAGCGTTAAGGGGGGGGGCACAGATACGCAGTATTTT. It encodes CSVKGGGTDTQYF.

The rearrangement uses TRBV19 and TRBJ2-7, with D perhaps TRBD1 (5 bases). Deletions cut 3 bases from V and 5 bases from J, with 14 bases between. The CDR3 runs 14 residues. Germline values: CDR1 LNHDA, CDR2 SQIVND (reference sequence). The CDR3 nucleotides are TGTGCCAGTAGTATTGGCCAGGGTAGGGACGAGCAGTACTTC. Its translation: CASSIGQGRDEQYF.

V usage is TRBV28 and J usage is TRBJ2-5; D is possibly TRBD1 (6 bases). CDR1 and CDR2 from the germline V gene are MDHEN and SYDVKM. The CDR3 covers 12 residues. Trimming left V 9 bases short and J 2 bases short, with 10 bases between. The CDR3 spells CARGGPQETQYF. The CDR3 region has the DNA TGTGCCAGAGGGGGACCTCAAGAGACCCAGTACTTC.

The chain couples TRBV4-2 to TRBJ2-3; 8 nucleotides agree with TRBD2. The CDR3 has 20 amino acids. With V trimmed by 0 bases and J by 5 bases, 19 bases remained unmatched. Germline lookup yields CDR1 LGHNA and CDR2 YNFKEQ. The CDR3 here is CASSQELAGRGALRIDTQYF. Here the CDR3 DNA reads TGTGCCAGCAGCCAAGAGCTAGCGGGCCGGGGGGCGTTGCGTATAGATACGCAGTATTTT.

This clone has only one observation. The gene calls are TRBV27 and TRBJ1-2; D might be TRBD1 (5 bases). V dropped 5 bases and J dropped 4 bases, with 11 bases sitting between them. This CDR3 is built from 13 residues. In germline, CDR1 is MNHEY, CDR2 SMNVEV (reference sequence). The CDR3, as DNA: TGTGCCAGCAGTCCTGGGGGGGTCTATGGCTACACCTTC. It encodes CASSPGGVYGYTF.

This clone was detected once. The V call is TRBV10-1, the J call TRBJ2-3; a weak D match, TRBD1 (5 bases). Germline values: CDR1 WNHNN, CDR2 SYGVQD (reference sequence). The CDR3 is 14 amino acids. Trimming pared 5 bases from V and 2 bases from J, leaving 11 bases between. The CDR3 DNA is TGCGCCAGCAGTAAAGACAGACCCACAGATACGCAGTATTTT. This gives the protein CASSKDRPTDTQYF.

In its sample, this clone was seen a few times. The chain uses TRBV19 and TRBJ1-1, with a tentative D call TRBD1 (5 bases). Per the germline V gene, CDR1 is LNHDA and CDR2 is SQIVND (reference sequence). This CDR3 comprises 15 residues. Between the trimmed V and J ends, which lost 2 bases and 4 bases, there was a span of 14 bases. CDR3 protein: CASSILAGLGTEAFF. The CDR3 coding sequence is TGTGCCAGTAGTATACTTGCGGGGCTCGGCACTGAAGCTTTCTTT.

This chain links TRBV18 with TRBJ1-1; D gene ambiguous. The CDR3 has 14 amino acids. Germline values: CDR1 KGHSH, CDR2 LQKENI. Deletions cut 4 bases from V and 1 base from J, with 10 bases between. CDR3 amino acids: CASSLGGGNTEAFF. The CDR3 coding sequence is TGTGCCAGCTCACTTGGAGGAGGGAACACTGAAGCTTTCTTT.

This clone appeared once. The chain has TRBV4-2 and TRBJ2-5; D is ambiguous. The ends were cut back, 0 bases at V and 6 bases at J, with 14 bases in the middle. From germline, CDR1 is LGHNA and CDR2 YNFKEQ. There are 15 residues in the CDR3. CDR3 loop: CASSQDVGLRQTQYF. The CDR3 DNA reads TGTGCCAGCAGCCAAGATGTCGGCTTGCGGCAGACCCAGTACTTC.

This clone was seen a few times. The CDR3 is CASSFRRGSDTEAFF. CDR3 DNA: TGTGCCAGCAGCTTTCGGAGGGGATCGGACACTGAAGCTTTCTTT. This chain joins TRBV11-2 and TRBJ1-1, with D perhaps matching TRBD1 (5 bases). V lost 3 bases and J lost 3, with 14 bases in between. This CDR3 is 15 amino acids long. Germline CDR1 SGHAT, CDR2 FQNNGV.

This clone has a handful of counts. The chain recombines TRBV5-1 with TRBJ1-3; D is possibly TRBD1 (5 bases). V was pared by 4 bases and J by 0 bases, with 14 bases between. Germline V lookup: CDR1 SGHRS, CDR2 YFSETQ. The CDR3 runs to 16 residues. Written as DNA, the CDR3 is TGCGCCAGCAGCCGGGGGTACCGGAGCTCTGGAAACACCATATATTTT. The encoded protein is CASSRGYRSSGNTIYF.